This note documents a single T cell receptor beta chain sequence. Its target antigen remains unknown. Taken from the germline V gene (reference sequence), the CDR1 and CDR2 loops are MNHEY and SMNVEV. Inclusive of the bounding cysteine and phenylalanine, the CDR3 is 15 residues long. The protein alone is recorded here. The data are from a study of T cells expressing NK-cell markers (dated by TCRdb to 2019 to 2021). Notes on the research overall: Three sorted T-cell subsets (CD3+CD56+NKG2C+, CD3+CD56+NKG2C- and CD3+CD56-NKG2C+) from fewer than 10 donors had their TCR beta-chain repertoires profiled. The study sequenced eight donors, all healthy volunteers chosen at random: three men and five women. Seven of the eight sequenced donors were HCMV-seropositive and one was HCMV-seronegative. Illumina HiSeq 2000/2500, MiSeq or NextSeq was used to sequence libraries as 2 x 150 bp reads.

Broad study findings and their caveats: Those dominant clonotypes were again the most abundant among CD3+CD56-NKG2C+ cells in several donors, at about 25-60.1%. It remained unclear whether the expanded NKG2C-expressing T cell clones were specific for HCMV antigens. In several donors, the dominant CD3+CD56+NKG2C+ clonotypes ranked among the top 10 CD8+ clonotypes, making up about 1.0-7.0% of CD8+ T cells.

The sequencer was an Illumina HiSeq 2000. 5'RACE template switching, by which a universal primer site and unique molecular identifiers were added, was used to make TCR beta cDNA libraries. Priming for cDNA synthesis came from the TCR beta constant segment, and two successive PCR amplification steps followed. Under the source paper's analysis protocol: MIGEC handled demultiplexing of the reads and grouping by UMI, while MiTCR was used to assemble and quantify clonotypes. Only TCR cDNA sequences supported by at least two reads were kept to exclude erroneous sequences. The tcR package was used for downstream repertoire analysis, and clonotypes were matched across fractions by CDR3 nucleotide sequence plus V segment. Antigen specificity was annotated against VDJdb with VDJmatch, allowing one amino acid substitution in CDR3. Reprocessed by TCRdb, the reads give a single entry per CDR3 protein sequence, without DNA. What appears here as the V and J calls and clone size reflects TCRdb's work, not the paper's. This sample's table carries roughly 350,000 distinct CDR3 sequences. Jointly, the top ten make up 4% to 6.5% of the sample.

HCMV serostatus was determined by detecting HCMV-specific IgG in serum with a commercial ELISA kit. Ficoll density gradient centrifugation was used to isolate peripheral blood mononuclear cells from blood. This TCR came from a man between 18 and 69 years old in good health. The specimen was blood T cells: a sorted CD56 or NKG2C T cell subset, CD4+ or CD8+ T cells, or bulk PBMC T cells (not recorded which). This chain joins TRBV27 to TRBJ1-2; TCRdb indicates TRBD1, and absent DNA this call remains unverified. The CDR3 region: CASSFQMSPLGGYTF.